This T cell receptor (beta chain) is drawn from a study of blood T cell repertoires in COVID-19. At the level of the study: T cells, B-cell-depleted T cells, or PBMCs supplied cDNA or gDNA.

Deletions cut 0 bases from V and 5 bases from J, with 5 bases between. This CDR3 has 13 residues. CDR1 and CDR2 (germline): LNHDA, SQIVND (reference sequence). Methods used by the authors: Amplification of reference gene primers provided the estimated nucleated cell counts. Profiled with immunoSEQ multiplex PCR; TCRdb holds only in-frame clones, not every one. The V and J calls and clone size come from that table; D and trimming were worked out from the DNA. The data hold around 200,000 clones, with about 87% observed a single time. Sample: peripheral blood. This TCR came from a man in his forties or fifties with active or convalescent COVID-19. The chain carries TRBV19 and TRBJ2-1, with unresolved D. The CDR3 here is CASSIEADNEQFF. The CDR3 nucleotides are TGTGCCAGTAGTATAGAGGCCGACAATGAGCAGTTCTTC.